Listed below are T cell receptor beta chains from one sample, sequenced in a study of OX40 agonist ivuxolimab in advanced cancers. Using immunoSEQ multiplex PCR, the repertoire was profiled, and TCRdb retains in-frame clones only, with some absent. This sample carries some 100,000 clones, approximately 84% of them seen once, and the ten largest clones take roughly 2.1%. Specimen: CD4+ or CD8+ T cells sorted from blood, collected in a trial of the OX40 agonist ivuxolimab. The receptor set was obtained from an adult with an advanced solid tumor such as melanoma, head and neck, liver or kidney cancer. Both conserved end residues are part of each CDR3. Fields, in order: V gene, clone size, D gene, J gene, CDR3 DNA, CDR3 protein. The D gene is left open where the match is weak. Clone size appears in some rows only: once, few, many, or a class for an expanded clone.

TRBV18	.	TRBD1	TRBJ1-2	TGTGCCAGCTCAGCCACAGGGGGGAATCGAAATGGCTACACCTTC	CASSATGGNRNGYTF
TRBV27	.	TRBD1	TRBJ1-6	TGTGCCAGCAGCCTGCTCCCCGGGACAGGGTCTAATTCACCCCTCCACTTT	CASSLLPGTGSNSPLHF
TRBV6-1	.	TRBD2	TRBJ2-5	TGTGCCAGCAGCGGACTGGCGGGAGGGAAAGAGACCCAGTACTTC	CASSGLAGGKETQYF
TRBV7-2	.	.	TRBJ1-5	TGTGCCAGCAGCTTAGCTCAGGGAGTGGGACAGCCCCAGCATTTT	CASSLAQGVGQPQHF
TRBV2	few	.	TRBJ1-2	TGTGCCAGCAGTGAACAGGGCAACTATGGCTACACCTTC	CASSEQGNYGYTF
TRBV7-6	few	TRBD2	TRBJ2-1	TGTGCCAGCAGCTTAAGGGGGCGGCTAGCGGGAGATCGGAATGAGCAGTTCTTC	CASSLRGRLAGDRNEQFF
TRBV7-2	.	.	TRBJ2-7	TGTGCCAGCAGCTTAGGTAGAGGCTACGAGCAGTACTTC	CASSLGRGYEQYF
TRBV10-3	.	TRBD1	TRBJ2-5	TGTGCCATCAGTTCTACAGGGGTGCCCGGAGAGACCCAGTACTTC	CAISSTGVPGETQYF
TRBV18	.	TRBD2	TRBJ2-5	TGTGCCAGCTCACCACTCCTAGCGGGAGATCAAGAGACCCAGTACTTC	CASSPLLAGDQETQYF
TRBV2	.	.	TRBJ2-7	TGTGCCAGCAGTACCAGCTACGAGCAGTACTTC	CASSTSYEQYF
TRBV5-1	.	TRBD2	TRBJ2-3	TGCGCCAGCAGCTTAACTAGCGGGAGTGTCGCGCAGTATTTT	CASSLTSGSVAQYF
TRBV5-1	.	.	TRBJ2-1	TGCGCCAGCAGCGGGAGGCCGGGACTGTCCTACAATGAGCAGTTCTTC	CASSGRPGLSYNEQFF
TRBV9	.	.	TRBJ2-5	TGTGCCAGCAGCGTCCAATGGGGAATACAAGAGACCCAGTACTTC	CASSVQWGIQETQYF
TRBV28	.	.	TRBJ1-1	TGTGCCAGCAGCGTCTCCCCCGTTGGAGCTTTCTTT	CASSVSPVGAFF
TRBV21-1	.	.	TRBJ2-1	TGTGCCAGCAGCTACGTAGGGACAGGGGTCTCGGATGAGCAGTTCTTC	CASSYVGTGVSDEQFF
TRBV9	.	.	TRBJ2-6	TGTGCCAGCAGCGTAATGCAGCTGGGGGCCGGGGCCAACGTCCTGACTTTC	CASSVMQLGAGANVLTF
TRBV28	.	.	TRBJ2-7	TGTGCCAGCAGTTCCCAAGGTTCAGCCTACGAGCAGTACTTC	CASSSQGSAYEQYF
TRBV18	.	.	TRBJ1-1	TGTGCCAGCTCACCGCGAACTGAAGCTTTCTTT	CASSPRTEAFF
TRBV15	.	.	TRBJ2-7	TGTGCCACCAGCAGAGCCTTGGGCGAGCAGTACTTC	CATSRALGEQYF
TRBV11-3	.	.	TRBJ1-1	TGTGCCAGCAGCCCCGGGAGGAACACTGAAGCTTTCTTT	CASSPGRNTEAFF
TRBV7-9	.	TRBD1	TRBJ1-6	TGTGCCAGCAGCGCTACAGGGGACTCACCCCTCCACTTT	CASSATGDSPLHF